This passage covers 22 T cell receptor beta chains from one sample sequenced in a study of shared clonotypes between healthy human individuals (dated by TCRdb to about 2020). For the CD8 naive samples, CD45RO-negative cells were positively selected for CCR7, yielding a CD45RA+CCR7+ population from which TemRA cells were excluded. Receptors were amplified or captured by the immunoSEQ multiplex PCR assay. The immuneACCESS repertoire file appears here via TCRdb, limited to in-frame rearrangements. These files lack a portion of the clones; in checked studies, under half of the deficit traces to unresolved V genes, and the cause of the others is not known. This sample holds around 600,000 clones; around 95% were observed only once. The ten largest clones capture 0.095% to 0.14% of the sample. The sample consisted of naive CD8+ T cells sorted from blood. Interpreted using the paper, the cell subset or site label stands for: CD45RA+CCR7+. The source is a woman aged 25 to 45 in good health.

The chain carries TRBV27 and TRBJ1-2; perhaps TRBD1 as D (6 bases). The CDR3 consists of 13 residues. The V gene lost 5 bases and the J gene lost 7 bases, with 14 bases spanning the gap. The germline V gene encodes CDR1 MNHEY and CDR2 SMNVEV (reference sequence). Here the CDR3 DNA reads TGTGCCAGCAGTGAGGGGGGCATACGTGGCTACACCTTC. Translating gives CASSEGGIRGYTF.

The chain couples TRBV4-1 to TRBJ2-7; TRBD2 agrees at 11 bases. V shed 2 bases and J 7 bases; nucleotides not matched to a gene: 13. The CDR3 runs 17 residues. Germline values: CDR1 MGHRA, CDR2 YSYEKL. The DNA of the CDR3 is TGCGCCAGCAGCCAACGCAACACGGGACTAGCGGAGTCTGAGCAGTACTTC. It is translated as CASSQRNTGLAESEQYF.

The chain couples TRBV6-6 to TRBJ2-7; tentatively, D is TRBD2 (5 bases). Germline V gene data show CDR1 as MNHNY and CDR2 as SVGAGI (reference sequence). Trimming took 4 bases from V and 0 from J, leaving 7 bases between them. The CDR3 extends over 13 amino acids. The CDR3 loop is CASSSGDSYEQYF. The CDR3 bases are TGTGCCAGCAGTTCCGGGGACTCCTACGAGCAGTACTTC.

V is TRBV27 and J is TRBJ2-7; D is perhaps TRBD2 (5 bases). With 2 bases removed from V and 3 bases from J, the gap between germline ends came to 14 bases. Germline V gene sequence: CDR1 MNHEY, CDR2 SMNVEV (reference sequence). This CDR3 contains 15 residues. CDR3 coding DNA: TGTGCCAGCAGTTTAGGATCGGGAAAGAGCTACGAGCAGTACTTC. This translates into CASSLGSGKSYEQYF.

The chain employs TRBV11-2 and TRBJ2-3, with D hard to call. The germline V gene has CDR1 SGHAT and CDR2 FQNNGV. The CDR3 has 14 residues. The V end lost 4 bases, the J end lost 0 bases, and 8 bases lay between the germline ends. CDR3 in amino acids: CASSSRKSTDTQYF. The DNA for the CDR3 is TGTGCCAGCAGCTCACGAAAAAGCACAGATACGCAGTATTTT.

The chain is built from TRBV28 and TRBJ2-3, with D perhaps TRBD1 (6 bases). CDR3 length equals 14 residues. Germline V gene lookup returns CDR1 MDHEN and CDR2 SYDVKM. The ends were cut back, 1 base at V and 8 bases at J, with 13 bases in the middle. CDR3 DNA: TGTGCCAGCAGTTTATCATACAGGGAAGGTACGCAGTATTTT. The encoded protein is CASSLSYREGTQYF.

The chain combines TRBV6-5 with TRBJ1-2; D is uncertain. The ends were cut back, 3 bases at V and 8 bases at J, with 7 bases in the middle. CDR1 and CDR2 (germline): MNHEY, SVGAGI. The CDR3 covers 11 residues. For the CDR3, the DNA is TGTGCCAGCAGTTATCTAGGGGGCTACACCTTC. The encoded protein is CASSYLGGYTF.

The rearrangement uses TRBV13 and TRBJ2-7; a possible D gene is TRBD2 (5 bases). Trimming stripped 5 bases from V and 3 bases from J, with 14 bases between. Germline V gene sequence: CDR1 PRHDT, CDR2 FYEKMQ (reference sequence). This CDR3 is built from 14 residues. CDR3 loop: CASSPSDYSYEQYF. The CDR3 DNA follows: TGTGCCAGCAGCCCCTCAGACTATAGCTACGAGCAGTACTTC.

The chain couples TRBV5-6 to TRBJ2-7, with a weak D call TRBD2 (5 bases). Germline V CDR1 and CDR2: SGHDT, YYEEEE. This CDR3 has 14 amino acids. V was cut by 7 bases and J by 0 bases, with 14 bases left in between. For the CDR3, the DNA is TGTGCCAGCGATGGGGAGCGGACCTCCTACGAGCAGTACTTC. Translation gives CASDGERTSYEQYF.

This clone was counted between two and nine times. The chain links TRBV19 to TRBJ1-2, with 9 nucleotides matching TRBD1. CDR1 and CDR2 (germline): LNHDA, SQIVND (reference sequence). Germline trimming cut 5 bases from V and 3 bases from J; bases unmatched to any gene: 10. The CDR3 is 16 amino acids. As DNA, the CDR3 is TGTGCCAGTAGTCCCCCGGCCGGGACAGGGTACTATGGCTACACCTTC. Translation gives CASSPPAGTGYYGYTF.

The chain couples TRBV15 to TRBJ2-1, with 11 nucleotides matching TRBD2. The V gene's germline CDR1 is LNHNV and CDR2 YYDKDF (reference sequence). With V trimmed by 6 bases and J by 5 bases, 6 bases remained unmatched. CDR3 length: 15 residues. CDR3 amino acids: CATRLPGLADNEQFF. Here the CDR3 DNA reads TGTGCCACCAGACTCCCGGGACTAGCGGACAATGAGCAGTTCTTC.

The chain has TRBV6-5 and TRBJ2-7; D gene unclear. V was clipped by 5 bases and J by 5 bases, with 7 bases between them. In germline, CDR1 is MNHEY, CDR2 SVGAGI. The CDR3 is made up of 11 amino acids. This CDR3 is CASSEIDEQYF. In DNA, the CDR3 is TGTGCCAGCAGTGAGATCGACGAGCAGTACTTC.

The chain links TRBV4-1 to TRBJ2-1; D gene unclear. Trimming shortened V by 0 bases and J by 4 bases, and 13 bases separated the two germline ends. From germline, CDR1 is MGHRA and CDR2 YSYEKL. The CDR3 runs 16 residues. CDR3 nucleotide sequence: TGCGCCAGCAGCCAAGATCCTGTTTTGGTGTACAATGAGCAGTTCTTC. Translated: CASSQDPVLVYNEQFF.

V usage is TRBV7-9 and J usage is TRBJ1-6; D may be TRBD1 (5 bases). CDR3 length: 14 residues. Trimming shortened V by 6 bases and J by 7 bases, and 13 bases separated the two germline ends. CDR1 is SEHNR and CDR2 is FQNEAQ in the germline V gene (reference sequence). The CDR3 loop reads CASSLGTRNSPLHF. CDR3 coding DNA: TGTGCCAGCAGTCTTGGGACTCGGAATTCACCCCTCCACTTT.

The chain employs TRBV11-2 and TRBJ2-1; 7 bases line up with TRBD2. Germline CDR1 reads SGHAT; CDR2 reads FQNNGV. CDR3 length equals 15 residues. Trimming cost V 2 bases and J 2 bases; bases outside gene matches: 3. CDR3 bases: TGTGCCAGCAGCTTACCAGCGGGACCCTACAATGAGCAGTTCTTC. Encoded protein: CASSLPAGPYNEQFF.

This clone occurred once. This chain joins TRBV29-1 and TRBJ2-5; D unresolved. The CDR3 covers 14 residues. Trimming removed 4 bases at V and 11 bases at J, with 23 bases between. Germline V lookup: CDR1 SQVTM, CDR2 ANQGSEA. In DNA form, the CDR3 reads TGCAGCGTTGTCCCCCCGGACGGGCGGCAAGAGCAGTACTTC. This sequence encodes CSVVPPDGRQEQYF.

The chain uses TRBV13 and TRBJ2-7; tentatively, D is TRBD1 or TRBD2 (5 bases each). The CDR3 spans 14 residues. The V end was cut by 3 bases, the J end by 2 bases, with 11 bases between. The germline CDR1 and CDR2 sequences are PRHDT and FYEKMQ (reference sequence). In DNA form, the CDR3 reads TGTGCCAGCAGCTTGAGGGGATCACCCTACGAGCAGTACTTC. This codes for CASSLRGSPYEQYF.

The V gene is TRBV10-3, the J gene TRBJ1-1; D perhaps matches TRBD1 (6 bases). Germline lookup yields CDR1 ENHRY and CDR2 SYGVKD. Trimming shortened V by 5 bases and J by 6 bases, and 10 bases separated the two germline ends. CDR3 length: 12 residues. The CDR3 DNA reads as TGTGCCATCAGTCTGGGGGCTGCTGAAGCTTTCTTT. The encoded protein is CAISLGAAEAFF.

The chain is built from TRBV7-2 and TRBJ2-3; D gene ambiguous. Per the germline V gene, CDR1 is SGHTA and CDR2 is FQGNSA. Trimming took 5 bases from V and 0 from J, leaving 24 bases between them. The CDR3 sequence is 19 residues long. CDR3 nucleotides: TGTGCCAGCAGCCCAAGACCGGCAGCAGACCCTTATAGCACAGATACGCAGTATTTT. Translation gives CASSPRPAADPYSTDTQYF. The full variable domain, completed using reference TRBV7-2 and TRBJ2-3, is GAGVSQSPSNKVTEKGKDVELRCDPISGHTALYWYRQSLGQGLEFLIYFQGNSAPDKSGLPSDRFSAERTGGSVSTLTIQRTQQEDSAVYLCASSPRPAADPYSTDTQYFGPGTRLTVL.

With regard to this clone: Other DNA sequences in the same sample also yield this CDR3. This chain connects TRBV29-1 to TRBJ1-1; D ambiguous. V was shortened by 5 bases and J by 0 bases, with 4 bases between the two germline ends. This CDR3 spans 11 amino acids. Germline V gene sequence: CDR1 SQVTM, CDR2 ANQGSEA. The CDR3 sequence is CSVLMNTEAFF. The CDR3 region has the DNA TGCAGCGTTCTGATGAACACTGAAGCTTTCTTT.

The rearrangement uses TRBV7-9 and TRBJ2-7, with a tentative D call TRBD2 (5 bases). Germline V lookup: CDR1 SEHNR, CDR2 FQNEAQ (reference sequence). The CDR3 has 13 amino acids. Trimming took 10 bases from V and 4 from J, leaving 17 bases between them. The CDR3 coding sequence is TGTGCCACCGACCGCGAGGGCCTTTACGAGCAGTACTTC. It specifies CATDREGLYEQYF.

The gene calls are TRBV4-1 and TRBJ2-5; either TRBD1 or TRBD2 may supply D (6 bases each). TRBJ2-7 matches the DNA end more closely, so the J call is doubtful. Germline CDR1 is MGHRA and CDR2 is YSYEKL. This CDR3 comprises 14 residues. CDR3 DNA sequence: TGCGCCAGCAGCCAACCCCCCAGGGGAGGCGAGCAGTACTTC. Its protein product is CASSQPPRGGEQYF.